These 9 T cell receptor beta chains were all obtained from the same sample, sequenced in a study of T cells in Graves' hyperthyroidism and ophthalmopathy. Researchers amplified the TCR beta CDR3 regions from RNA transcripts. Using the HTBI primer set, a first-round RT-PCR was run on the TCR CDR3. One entry per CDR3 protein, called by TCRdb with MiXCR from the multiplex PCR reads. The sample includes a few hundred thousand distinct CDR3 sequences, 15% to 20% of them seen just once. The material sequenced was blood. Source of these receptors: a woman aged 18-29 years with Graves' ophthalmopathy.

This clonotype was picked up a small number of times. This chain uses TRBV5-6 with TRBJ2-7, with D tentatively TRBD1 (5 bases). V lost 0 bases and J 9 bases, leaving 16 bases between the germline ends. CDR3 length: 14 residues. Looked up from germline, CDR1 is SGHDT and CDR2 is YYEEEE. CDR3 DNA sequence: TGTGCCAGCAGCTTGGGGGCCAGGGTGAACGGGCAGTACTTC. This sequence encodes CASSLGARVNGQYF.

This clonotype was seen a few times. CDR3 sequence: CAWSITRGEQYF. The DNA of the CDR3 is TGTGCCTGGAGTATCACGAGGGGCGAGCAGTACTTC. The chain is built from TRBV30 and TRBJ2-7; D possibly matches TRBD1 or TRBD2 (5 bases each). Trimming pared 2 bases from V and 6 bases from J, leaving 11 bases between. The CDR3 spans 12 residues. CDR1 and CDR2 from the germline V gene are GTSNPN and SVGIG (reference sequence). Together with reference TRBV30 and TRBJ2-7, the CDR3 gives the full variable domain: SQTIHQWPATLVQPVGSPLSLECTVEGTSNPNLYWYRQAAGRGLQLLFYSVGIGQISSEVPQNLSASRPQDRQFILSSKKLLLSDSGFYLCAWSITRGEQYFGPGTRLTVT.

This chain uses TRBV12-5 with TRBJ2-3, with D possibly TRBD1 on 5 matching bases. Germline CDR1 is LGHNT and CDR2 is FRNRAP. Trimming stripped 1 base from V and 1 base from J, with 15 bases between. This CDR3 spans 17 amino acids. DNA for the CDR3: TGTGCTAGTGGTTTGGACTCCCGACAGAGCCGCACAGATACGCAGTATTTT. The encoded protein is CASGLDSRQSRTDTQYF. Full variable domain (rest looked up from reference TRBV12-5 and TRBJ2-3): DARVTQTPRHKVTEMGQEVTMRCQPILGHNTVFWYRQTMMQGLELLAYFRNRAPLDDSGMPKDRFSAEMPDATLATLKIQPSEPRDSAVYFCASGLDSRQSRTDTQYFGPGTRLTVL.

This clonotype has a count of ten or more. The chain combines TRBV20-1 with TRBJ2-3; D call uncertain. This CDR3 is 16 amino acids long. Germline lookup yields CDR1 DFQATT and CDR2 SNEGSKA (reference sequence). V was pared by 0 bases and J by 0 bases, with 13 bases between. CDR3 loop: CSARDAAGPSTDTQYF. The CDR3 DNA follows: TGCAGTGCTAGAGATGCGGCAGGCCCTAGCACAGATACGCAGTATTTT.

This clonotype was counted a few times. V is TRBV4-2 and J is TRBJ2-2, with D unclear. Germline V gives CDR1 LGHNA, CDR2 YNFKEQ. The CDR3 loop spans 15 amino acids. Between the trimmed V and J ends, which lost 0 bases and 6 bases, there was a span of 11 bases. The CDR3: CASSQDRRSAGELFF. The DNA of the CDR3 is TGTGCCAGCAGCCAAGACAGACGGAGTGCCGGGGAGCTGTTTTTT.

In its sample, this clonotype was seen a few times. J is TRBJ2-1 and V is TRBV9, with D perhaps TRBD1 (6 bases). The V end was cut by 6 bases, the J end by 7 bases, with 20 bases between. Per germline, CDR1 SGDLS and CDR2 YYNGEE. This CDR3 is 15 amino acids long. The CDR3 here is CASNARDTEDNEQFF. The CDR3 coding sequence is TGTGCCAGCAACGCCCGGGACACCGAAGATAATGAGCAGTTCTTC. Filled out from reference TRBV9 and TRBJ2-1, the complete variable domain reads DSGVTQTPKHLITATGQRVTLRCSPRSGDLSVYWYQQSLDQGLQFLIQYYNGEERAKGNILERFSAQQFPDLHSELNLSSLELGDSALYFCASNARDTEDNEQFFGPGTRLTVL.

Many counts were recorded for this clonotype. J is TRBJ1-2 and V is TRBV6-5; 8 nucleotides line up with TRBD1. Per the germline V gene, CDR1 is MNHEY and CDR2 is SVGAGI. V lost 0 bases and J lost 3; bases outside the gene matches: 9. CDR3 size: 17 residues. The CDR3 nucleotides are TGTGCCAGCAGTTACTCGATTATAACAGGGGGAGACTATGGCTACACCTTC. Translated: CASSYSIITGGDYGYTF.

This clonotype was found many times. This rearrangement joins TRBV20-1 to TRBJ2-1; a possible D gene is TRBD2 (6 bases). CDR3 length equals 15 residues. Germline V gene lookup returns CDR1 DFQATT and CDR2 SNEGSKA (reference sequence). V was pared by 3 bases and J by 0 bases, with 12 bases between. This chain's CDR3 is CSARSLAGSYNEQFF. In nucleotides, the CDR3 is TGCAGTGCTAGGTCACTAGCCGGCTCCTACAATGAGCAGTTCTTC.

This clonotype was seen ten or more times. The V gene is TRBV28, the J gene TRBJ2-5; 8 bases map to TRBD2. The V and J ends lost 6 bases and 1 base, in that order; junction bases with no gene match: 7. The CDR3 length is 15 residues. Germline CDR1 and CDR2: MDHEN and SYDVKM. The chain's CDR3 is CASSTVAGTQETQYF. The DNA of the CDR3 is TGTGCCAGCAGCACCGTAGCGGGGACCCAAGAGACCCAGTACTTC.